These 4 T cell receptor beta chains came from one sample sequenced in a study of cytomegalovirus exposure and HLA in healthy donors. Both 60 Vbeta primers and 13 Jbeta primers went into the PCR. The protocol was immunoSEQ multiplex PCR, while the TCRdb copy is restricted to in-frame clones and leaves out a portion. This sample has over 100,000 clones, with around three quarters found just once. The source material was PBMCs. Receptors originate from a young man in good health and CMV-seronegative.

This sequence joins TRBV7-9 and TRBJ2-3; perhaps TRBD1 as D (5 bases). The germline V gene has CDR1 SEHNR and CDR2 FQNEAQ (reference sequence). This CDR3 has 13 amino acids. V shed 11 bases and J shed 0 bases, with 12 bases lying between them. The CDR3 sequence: CAGAQVSTDTQYF. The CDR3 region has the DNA TGTGCCGGGGCGCAGGTTAGCACAGATACGCAGTATTTT.

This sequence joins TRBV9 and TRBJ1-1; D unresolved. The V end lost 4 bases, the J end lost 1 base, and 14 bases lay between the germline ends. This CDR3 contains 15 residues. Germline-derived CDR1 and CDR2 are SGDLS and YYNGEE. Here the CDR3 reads CASSFLSAGNTEAFF. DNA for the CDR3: TGTGCCAGCAGCTTCCTGTCGGCGGGGAACACTGAAGCTTTCTTT. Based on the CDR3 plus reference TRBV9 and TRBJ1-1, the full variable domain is DSGVTQTPKHLITATGQRVTLRCSPRSGDLSVYWYQQSLDQGLQFLIQYYNGEERAKGNILERFSAQQFPDLHSELNLSSLELGDSALYFCASSFLSAGNTEAFFGQGTRLTVV.

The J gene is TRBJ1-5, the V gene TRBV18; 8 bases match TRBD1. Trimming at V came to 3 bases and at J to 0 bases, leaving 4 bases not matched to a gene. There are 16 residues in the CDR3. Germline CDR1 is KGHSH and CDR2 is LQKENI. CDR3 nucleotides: TGTGCCAGCTCACCCCCAGGACAGGGTAGCAATCAGCCCCAGCATTTT. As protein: CASSPPGQGSNQPQHF.

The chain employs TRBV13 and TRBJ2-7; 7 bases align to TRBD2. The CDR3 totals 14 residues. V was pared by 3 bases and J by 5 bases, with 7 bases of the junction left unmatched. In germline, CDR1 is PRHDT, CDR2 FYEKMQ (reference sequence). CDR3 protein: CASSFRGGSDEQYF. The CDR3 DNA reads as TGTGCCAGCAGCTTTCGGGGCGGGAGCGACGAGCAGTACTTC.